This T cell receptor beta chain was sequenced during a study of blood T cells in healthy people across ages. The use of a sample-barcoded 5' primer and a J-beta primer mix characterized a second PCR of about 7 to 12 cycles. Each of the cDNA molecules was tagged by a template-switch adaptor with 12 random nucleotides. In TCRdb, the 5' RACE reads were re-called with MiXCR into one record per CDR3 protein. Of about 2 million distinct CDR3 sequences listed, about 50% are singletons. The CDR3 is 16 residues long. Germline CDR1 MDHEN, CDR2 SYDVKM. With 1 base clipped from V and 10 bases from J, the junction kept 12 bases outside the gene matches.

V is TRBV28 and J is TRBJ2-1; 8 nucleotides match TRBD2. The clonotype originates from a middle-aged woman in good health. Sequencing was performed on blood. CDR3: CASSLSPTSASYEQFF. The CDR3 nucleotides read TGTGCCAGCAGTTTATCCCCGACTAGCGCTTCCTACGAGCAGTTCTTC.